The present T cell receptor (beta chain) was sequenced within a study of graft-versus-host responses after intestinal transplantation. Study context: All recipients got anti-thymocyte globulin induction, then tacrolimus and steroids for about three years.

Here immunoSEQ multiplex PCR was the method, and the copy in TCRdb shows in-frame clones only, minus some. The table includes fewer than 5,500 clones, 65% to 90% detected once. The graft tissue was processed, and this released both intraepithelial and lamina propria lymphocytes. Unmatched junction bases numbered 18, after V lost 6 bases and J lost 5 bases. CDR3 length equals 18 residues. Germline assignment: CDR1 MNHEY and CDR2 SMNVEV (reference sequence). The chain recombines TRBV27 with TRBJ2-1; 8 nucleotides agree with TRBD1. The sequence derives from a human patient who received an intestinal transplant, so some T cells may come from the graft donor. Specimen: ileum tissue, collected 156 days after intestinal transplant. CDR3 residues: CASSPYSPTGGSDNEQFF. The CDR3 DNA reads as TGTGCCAGCAGCCCTTATTCCCCAACAGGGGGATCGGACAATGAGCAGTTCTTC.